A single sample gave rise to the 26 T cell receptor beta chains below, sequenced in a study of T cell repertoires in cytomegalovirus infection. TCRdb re-derived calls from the reads in MiXCR, one entry per CDR3 protein. Of 200,000 to 250,000 distinct CDR3 sequences in the sample, roughly 22% were seen once. What was sequenced was CD8+ T cells from PBMCs. Receptors were obtained from a human donor in good health (CMV status not recorded). Some clones in this sample may be carry-over from other donors' samples.

This chain links TRBV20-1 with TRBJ1-1; D not resolved. This CDR3 is 10 amino acids long. The V gene's germline CDR1 is DFQATT and CDR2 SNEGSKA (reference sequence). Trimming cost V 3 bases and J 11 bases, with 10 bases left between them. CDR3 DNA: TGCAGTGCTAGTGGTGGGTTGGCTTTCTTT. The encoded protein is CSASGGLAFF.

This clonotype was seen at least ten times. The rearrangement uses TRBV28 and TRBJ2-1; no clear D. The V end was cut by 5 bases, the J end by 5 bases, with 10 bases between. This CDR3 contains 13 residues. Germline loops: CDR1 MDHEN, CDR2 SYDVKM. The CDR3 sequence is CASSKPRDNEQFF. CDR3 bases: TGTGCCAGCAGTAAACCGAGAGACAATGAGCAGTTCTTC.

There are many counts of this clonotype. The chain links TRBV7-6 to TRBJ2-7; maybe TRBD1 (5 bases). Germline CDR1 and CDR2: SGHVS and FNYEAQ. With 1 base removed from V and 0 bases from J, the gap between germline ends came to 13 bases. This CDR3 is 16 amino acids long. The CDR3 spells CASSLGLAGPSYEQYF. CDR3 sequence (DNA): TGTGCCAGCAGCTTAGGTTTGGCAGGGCCCTCCTACGAGCAGTACTTC.

This clonotype was observed at least ten times. This rearrangement joins TRBV7-9 to TRBJ2-5; the D gene is possibly TRBD2 (6 bases). Germline V gives CDR1 SEHNR, CDR2 FQNEAQ (reference sequence). V was cut by 6 bases and J by 5 bases, with 10 bases left in between. CDR3 length: 12 amino acids. The CDR3 sequence: CASRGLAETQYF. For the CDR3, the DNA is TGTGCCAGCAGGGGTCTAGCGGAGACCCAGTACTTC.

J is TRBJ2-3 and V is TRBV4-1; D not certain. Trimming stripped 0 bases from V and 2 bases from J, with 9 bases between. The CDR3 covers 15 residues. The germline V gene has CDR1 MGHRA and CDR2 YSYEKL. This CDR3 is CASSQDYRVTDTQYF. In DNA form, the CDR3 reads TGCGCCAGCAGCCAAGACTACAGAGTCACAGATACGCAGTATTTT.

The V and J genes are TRBV29-1 and TRBJ2-5, with D tentatively TRBD2 (6 bases). Looked up from germline, CDR1 is SQVTM and CDR2 is ANQGSEA. The CDR3 has 12 residues. V was shortened by 7 bases and J by 0 bases, with 9 bases between the two germline ends. The CDR3: CSGLANQETQYF. In DNA, the CDR3 is TGCAGCGGCCTAGCGAACCAAGAGACCCAGTACTTC.

The chain has TRBV20-1 and TRBJ2-1; D not resolved. The CDR3 covers 13 residues. Germline lookup yields CDR1 DFQATT and CDR2 SNEGSKA (reference sequence). V dropped 6 bases and J dropped 4 bases, with 13 bases sitting between them. CDR3 sequence reads: CSAPVLVYNEQFF. For the CDR3, the DNA is TGCAGTGCCCCAGTCTTGGTTTACAATGAGCAGTTCTTC.

The chain employs TRBV7-4 and TRBJ2-3, with D perhaps matching TRBD1 (6 bases). The V and J ends lost 2 bases and 4 bases respectively, with 13 bases between them. The CDR3 is 15 amino acids. The germline V gene has CDR1 SGHVT and CDR2 SQSDAQ. Here the CDR3 DNA reads TGTGCCAGCAGCTTAAGTCCACAGGGCCCAGATACGCAGTATTTT. Translated, it gives CASSLSPQGPDTQYF.

The rearrangement joins TRBV3-1 to TRBJ1-1, with D possibly being TRBD1 (6 bases). V was cut by 3 bases and J by 0 bases, with 14 bases left in between. The germline CDR1 and CDR2 sequences are LGHDT and YNNKEL (reference sequence). The CDR3 consists of 16 residues. CDR3 DNA sequence: TGTGCCAGCAGCCACCTCGCCGGGACATTGAACACTGAAGCTTTCTTT. Translated: CASSHLAGTLNTEAFF.

The chain uses TRBV2 and TRBJ1-2, with a possible D match to TRBD1 (6 bases). The V and J ends lost 4 bases and 5 bases respectively, with 14 bases between them. Per the germline V gene, CDR1 is SNHLY and CDR2 is FYNNEI. The CDR3 loop spans 14 amino acids. CDR3 loop: CASSGMGAWYGYTF. CDR3 DNA: TGTGCCAGCAGTGGGATGGGGGCTTGGTATGGCTACACCTTC. The variable domain in full, with the rest retrieved from reference TRBV2 and TRBJ1-2, is EPEVTQTPSHQVTQMGQEVILRCVPISNHLYFYWYRQILGQKVEFLVSFYNNEISEKSEIFDDQFSVERPDGSNFTLKIRSTKLEDSAMYFCASSGMGAWYGYTFGSGTRLTVV.

This clonotype has only a few counts. V and J are TRBV7-9 and TRBJ1-2; 7 nucleotides agree with TRBD1. V shed 7 bases and J 6 bases; nucleotides not matched to a gene: 14. Germline V gene sequence: CDR1 SEHNR, CDR2 FQNEAQ (reference sequence). The CDR3 extends over 15 amino acids. The CDR3 protein is CASILGEGARDGYTF. CDR3 DNA sequence: TGTGCCAGCATCCTAGGGGAGGGGGCAAGAGATGGCTACACCTTC. Combining the CDR3 with reference TRBV7-9 and TRBJ1-2 gives the whole variable domain DTGVSQNPRHKITKRGQNVTFRCDPISEHNRLYWYRQTLGQGPEFLTYFQNEAQLEKSRLLSDRFSAERPKGSFSTLEIQRTEQGDSAMYLCASILGEGARDGYTFGSGTRLTVV.

This clonotype occurred a few times. V gene TRBV28 combines with J gene TRBJ2-7; possibly TRBD1 for D (5 bases). The V gene lost 5 bases and the J gene lost 4 bases, with 18 bases spanning the gap. The CDR3 is 15 amino acids. Germline V gene data show CDR1 as MDHEN and CDR2 as SYDVKM. The CDR3 nucleotides read TGTGCCAGCAGTGCCAGGGTTATGGGATATTACGAGCAGTACTTC. Its protein is CASSARVMGYYEQYF.

The chain is built from TRBV6-2 or TRBV6-3 and TRBJ1-5, with 7 nucleotides matching TRBD1. Germline loops: CDR1 MNHEY, CDR2 SVGEGT. This CDR3 has 15 residues. Losses at the gene ends were 5 bases for V and 1 base for J; bases not matched to a gene: 5. The CDR3 sequence is CASSLQGLSNQPQHF. The CDR3 nucleotides read TGTGCCAGCAGTCTACAGGGGTTGAGCAATCAGCCCCAGCATTTT.

The rearrangement uses TRBV7-9 and TRBJ1-2, with TRBD1 identical over 10 bases. V gave up 5 bases and J gave up 2 bases; unmatched junction bases: 5. The CDR3 totals 15 residues. Germline CDR1 reads SEHNR; CDR2 reads FQNEAQ (reference sequence). CDR3 sequence: CASSPRDRGNYGYTF. The CDR3 DNA is TGTGCCAGCAGCCCCCGGGACAGGGGAAACTATGGCTACACCTTC.

The sample holds many counts of this clonotype. This chain links TRBV7-8 with TRBJ1-5, with unresolved D. Trimming cost V 4 bases and J 4 bases, with 14 bases left between them. Germline V CDR1 and CDR2: SGHVS, FQNEAQ. The CDR3 is 15 residues long. CDR3 amino acids: CASSSWQENNQPQHF. CDR3 nucleotides: TGTGCCAGCAGCTCTTGGCAGGAGAATAATCAGCCCCAGCATTTT.

In this sample, this clonotype turned up many times. The DNA for the CDR3 is TGTGCCAGTAGTGTTTCAGGGGGCAGTCAGCCCCAGCATTTT. Amino acids: CASSVSGGSQPQHF. The gene calls are TRBV19 and TRBJ1-5; 8 bases are a match to TRBD1. With V trimmed by 5 bases and J by 6 bases, 6 bases remained unmatched. The CDR3 has 14 residues. CDR1 is LNHDA and CDR2 is SQIVND in the germline V gene (reference sequence).

This clonotype has ten or more counts. This chain uses TRBV7-8 with TRBJ2-5, with D perhaps TRBD1 or TRBD2 (6 bases each). The CDR3 length is 13 residues. The germline V gene has CDR1 SGHVS and CDR2 FQNEAQ. Between the trimmed V and J ends, which lost 11 bases and 1 base, there was a span of 14 bases. CDR3 sequence (DNA): TGTGCCGGGACGGGGGCCCTCCAAGAGACCCAGTACTTC. Translation gives CAGTGALQETQYF.

The chain links TRBV20-1 to TRBJ1-2; 12 bases are a match to TRBD1. V was pared by 0 bases and J by 6 bases, with 5 bases of the junction left unmatched. CDR3 length: 15 amino acids. Germline loops: CDR1 DFQATT, CDR2 SNEGSKA (reference sequence). CDR3 residues: CSARDGTGGGDGYTF. The CDR3 nucleotides read TGCAGTGCTAGAGATGGGACAGGGGGCGGCGATGGCTACACCTTC.

This clonotype was detected ten times or more. V and J are TRBV7-8 and TRBJ1-5; tentatively, D is TRBD1 (5 bases). Trimming removed 1 base at V and 4 bases at J, with 14 bases between. CDR1 is SGHVS and CDR2 is FQNEAQ in the germline V gene. The CDR3 has 16 amino acids. In nucleotides, the CDR3 is TGTGCCAGCAGCTTAGTCGAGGGACTGCATAATCAGCCCCAGCATTTT. Translated, it gives CASSLVEGLHNQPQHF.

This clonotype has a count of ten or more. The V gene is TRBV28, the J gene TRBJ2-2, with D uncertain. The CDR3 sequence is 15 residues long. The ends were cut back, 11 bases at V and 7 bases at J, with 23 bases in the middle. Germline V gene sequence: CDR1 MDHEN, CDR2 SYDVKM. The CDR3 DNA reads as TGTGCCCAGCAGAGAGAACAGCCTGATGGCGGGGAGCTGTTTTTT. It codes for CAQQREQPDGGELFF.

The chain carries TRBV28 and TRBJ2-2, with D maybe TRBD1 (5 bases). Germline values: CDR1 MDHEN, CDR2 SYDVKM. V dropped 3 bases and J dropped 3 bases, with 11 bases sitting between them. This CDR3 region has 15 residues. The CDR3 region has the DNA TGTGCCAGCAGTTTGAGGCAGGGATACACCGGGGAGCTGTTTTTT. Amino acid sequence: CASSLRQGYTGELFF.

The chain uses TRBV7-9 and TRBJ2-5; TRBD1 agrees at 9 bases. The CDR3 covers 14 residues. Trimming removed 4 bases from V and 0 bases from J; junction bases left unmatched: 0. Germline V lookup: CDR1 SEHNR, CDR2 FQNEAQ (reference sequence). The CDR3 sequence is CASSWTGDQETQYF. DNA for the CDR3: TGTGCCAGCAGCTGGACAGGGGACCAAGAGACCCAGTACTTC.

This clonotype was seen at least ten times. V usage is TRBV7-3 and J usage is TRBJ2-1; weak D call: TRBD2 (5 bases). V was clipped by 4 bases and J by 6 bases, with 22 bases between them. From germline, CDR1 is SGHTA and CDR2 FQGTGA. The CDR3 is 17 amino acids. The CDR3 is CASSSWELGIGSNEQFF. CDR3 DNA sequence: TGTGCCAGCAGCTCCTGGGAACTAGGGATCGGTTCCAATGAGCAGTTCTTC.

DNA for the CDR3: TGCAGTGCTAAGCGAGAGACCCAGTACTTC. This encodes CSAKRETQYF. The rearrangement links TRBV20-1 to TRBJ2-5; no clear D gene. The CDR3 sequence is 10 residues long. CDR1 and CDR2 from the germline V gene are DFQATT and SNEGSKA (reference sequence). V was trimmed by 4 bases and J by 4 bases, leaving 4 bases between them.

The rearrangement links TRBV7-9 to TRBJ2-7; 8 bases match TRBD1. After removal of 5 bases from V and 2 bases from J, the junction contained 17 bases not matched to a gene. The germline V gene has CDR1 SEHNR and CDR2 FQNEAQ (reference sequence). The CDR3 loop spans 18 amino acids. The CDR3 protein is CASSPPLDTTGGPYEQYF. The CDR3 DNA sequence: TGTGCCAGCAGCCCCCCACTGGACACTACAGGGGGGCCCTACGAGCAGTACTTC.

This clonotype has a count of ten or more. The chain carries TRBV7-6 and TRBJ2-1; D is possibly TRBD2 (6 bases). The germline V gene encodes CDR1 SGHVS and CDR2 FNYEAQ. V gave up 5 bases and J gave up 8 bases, with 22 bases separating them. The CDR3 sequence is 16 residues long. The CDR3 is CASSPGVGGPQDEQFF. CDR3 nucleotide sequence: TGTGCCAGCAGCCCAGGTGTCGGGGGACCGCAGGATGAGCAGTTCTTC.